This passage covers 21 T cell receptor beta chains from one sample sequenced in a study of tissue T cells after allogeneic stem cell transplantation (dated by TCRdb to 2021 to 2024). Libraries were made using the immunoSEQ multiplex PCR assay. Imported from immuneACCESS, the table was reduced by TCRdb to in-frame sequences with V and J called. These copies leave out some clones; in studies compared against another copy, an unresolved V gene accounts for under half, and the cause of the remainder is not known. Within this sample are some 48,000 clones, with roughly 73% of them counted one time only. The ten largest account for roughly 0.7% of the sample. The sequenced material came from sorted cells pooled from one or two spleens. These receptors were collected from a pool of C57BL/6 mice in good health.

In the case of this clone: The genes and germline here are from mouse. The missing CDR3 end, 1 residue past where the read stops, is filled in from the germline J gene. The genes are TRBV13-1 and TRBJ2-5, with a weak D call TRBD2 (7 bases). With 5 bases removed from V and 4 bases from J, the gap between germline ends came to 14 bases. The length of the CDR3 is 14 residues. Germline lookup yields CDR1 NSHNY and CDR2 SYGAGN. CDR3 residues: CASSKGGTEDTQYF. Incomplete CDR3 DNA: TGTGCCAGCAGCAAAGGGGGGACTGAAGACACCCAGTAC.

Note on this clone: These gene names are mouse names. The CDR3 is cut off 1 residue early in the read; its end comes from the germline J gene. This rearrangement joins TRBV13-3 to TRBJ2-7, with D maybe TRBD1 (5 bases). Germline V CDR1 and CDR2: NNHDY, SYVADS. V was clipped by 4 bases and J by 0 bases, with 8 bases between them. The CDR3 is 13 amino acids. CDR3 loop: CASSFDSSYEQYF. The part of the CDR3 DNA that was read is TGTGCCAGCAGTTTCGACAGCTCCTATGAACAGTAC.

In regard to this clone: The germline and genes are mouse ones. The read stops 1 residue short of the end of the CDR3; the missing end is completed from the germline J gene. This specimen includes other DNA sequences encoding the same CDR3. The chain is built from TRBV3 and TRBJ2-5, with D uncertain. Deletions cut 2 bases from V and 6 bases from J, with 3 bases between. Germline CDR1 is SNHLY and CDR2 is FYNGKV (reference sequence). The CDR3 runs 11 residues. The sequenced part of the CDR3 DNA is TGTGCCAGCAGCTTAAGGGACACCCAGTAC. It specifies CASSLRDTQY. The whole CDR3 sequence is CASSLRDTQYF. Full variable domain (outside the CDR3, taken from reference TRBV3 and TRBJ2-5): GPKVLQIPSHQIIDMGQMVTLNCDPVSNHLYFYWYKQILGQQMEFLVNFYNGKVMEKSKLFKDQFSVERPDGSYFTLKIQPTALEDSAVYFCASSLRDTQYFGPGTRLLVL.

As to this clone: Gene names are mouse gene names. CDR3: CTCSGGLGAGAETLYF. The part of the CDR3 DNA that was read is TGCACCTGCAGTGGGGGACTGGGGGCGGGTGCAGAAACGCTGTAT. V is TRBV1 and J is TRBJ2-3, with TRBD2 identical over 11 bases. The sequenced fragment ends 1 residue before the CDR3 boundary, so the rest is inferred from the germline J gene. CDR3 length: 16 residues. The V gene end was trimmed by 4 bases and the J gene end by 1 base; junction bases not matched to a gene: 4. CDR1 NSQYPW and CDR2 LRSPGD come from the germline V gene (reference sequence).

As regards this clone: Any gene name here is a mouse gene name. The read terminates 1 residue ahead of where the CDR3 ends, so the germline J gene completes it. This chain links TRBV13-1 with TRBJ1-3, with a possible D match to TRBD1 (5 bases). Trimming pared 1 base from V and 0 bases from J, leaving 11 bases between. Germline V gene lookup returns CDR1 NSHNY and CDR2 SYGAGN. The length of the CDR3 is 16 residues. The CDR3 DNA, read in part, is TGTGCCAGCAGTGATATGTCAGGGCCTTCTGGAAATACGCTCTAT. It encodes CASSDMSGPSGNTLY. The complete CDR3 reads CASSDMSGPSGNTLYF.

This clone was seen only once. Gene labels here are mouse ones. The read terminates 1 residue ahead of where the CDR3 ends, so the germline J gene completes it. The chain has TRBV31 and TRBJ1-2; a weak D match, TRBD1 (5 bases). Trimming took 0 bases from V and 2 from J, leaving 7 bases between them. Looked up from germline, CDR1 is GKSSPN and CDR2 is SITVG. The CDR3 is 13 amino acids. This CDR3 reads CAWSLDSNSDYTF. CDR3 bases read: TGTGCCTGGAGTCTAGACAGCAACTCCGACTACACC.

A remark on this clone: Genes and germline are mouse. The read halts 1 residue ahead of the CDR3 end, with the missing end drawn from the germline J gene. The genes are TRBV13-2 and TRBJ1-4, with a tentative D call TRBD1 (6 bases). This CDR3 spans 13 amino acids. Per the germline V gene, CDR1 is NNHNN and CDR2 is SYGAGS (reference sequence). V lost 1 base to trimming and J lost 6 bases, with 7 bases between them. The DNA read from the CDR3 is TGTGCCAGCGGTGATAGGGGGGACGAAAGATTATTT. This encodes CASGDRGDERLF. The full CDR3 is CASGDRGDERLFF.

With regard to this clone: Gene names are the mouse ones. Read data end 1 residue before the CDR3 end; the end is taken from the germline J gene. The chain uses TRBV13-1 and TRBJ2-1; 8 bases agree with TRBD2. V lost 2 bases, J lost 3 bases, and 4 bases stayed unmatched. The CDR3 contains 15 residues. Per the germline V gene, CDR1 is NSHNY and CDR2 is SYGAGN. The DNA read from the CDR3 is TGTGCCAGCAGTGAGGTGGGGGGGATCTATGCTGAGCAGTTC. Translation gives CASSEVGGIYAEQF. The entire CDR3 reads CASSEVGGIYAEQFF.

In regard to this clone: All gene names here are mouse names. The read finishes 1 residue shy of the CDR3 end, and the germline J gene is used to complete it. The chain links TRBV15 to TRBJ1-3; no clear D. V was pared by 6 bases and J by 1 base, with 4 bases between. CDR3 length: 12 amino acids. The germline gives CDR1 SGHND, CDR2 FRSKSL. Incomplete CDR3 DNA: TGTGCCAGCAGGCCCTCTGGAAATACGCTCTAT. This sequence encodes CASRPSGNTLY. In full, the CDR3 is CASRPSGNTLYF.

Regarding this clone: Each gene name is a mouse one. The CDR3 end is not reached by the read, which stops 1 residue before it; the germline J gene fills it in. The chain employs TRBV16 and TRBJ2-7, with TRBD1 matching over 7 bases. V trimming: 5 bases; J trimming: 4 bases; junction bases outside the gene matches: 2. This CDR3 contains 12 residues. Per germline, CDR1 SGHSA and CDR2 FRNQAP. The CDR3 sequence is CASSPTGYEQYF. The CDR3 bases that were read are TGTGCAAGCAGCCCGACAGGGTATGAACAGTAC.

This clone has a handful of counts. Each gene name is a mouse one. The read ends 1 residue shy of where the CDR3 ends; the end is completed using the germline J gene. The chain is built from TRBV13-2 and TRBJ1-1, with 8 bases aligning to TRBD1. The trim removed 5 bases at V and 6 bases at J, leaving 0 bases unmatched. Germline loops: CDR1 NNHNN, CDR2 SYGAGS (reference sequence). The CDR3 spans 11 residues. The DNA read from the CDR3 is TGTGCCAGCGGGGACAGGGCAGAAGTCTTC. Amino acids: CASGDRAEVF. The whole CDR3 region reads CASGDRAEVFF.

For this clone: Germline and genes: mouse. The read halts 1 residue ahead of the CDR3 end, with the missing end drawn from the germline J gene. V and J are TRBV12-1 and TRBJ2-5; a possible D gene is TRBD2 (7 bases). The germline V gene has CDR1 SGHSN and CDR2 HYEKVE. Trimming stripped 0 bases from V and 4 bases from J, with 10 bases between. The CDR3 has 14 residues. CDR3 sequence reads: CASSLGGRKDTQYF. The DNA read from the CDR3 is TGTGCCAGCTCTCTCGGGGGGCGCAAAGACACCCAGTAC.

This clone was seen only a few times. Each gene name is a mouse one. CDR3 DNA (partial): TGTGCAAGCAGCTTCCCCCGCGGGGACTCCTATGAACAGTAC. Translation: CASSFPRGDSYEQY. The whole CDR3 is CASSFPRGDSYEQYF. The V and J genes are TRBV16 and TRBJ2-7; no definite D call. The read is 1 residue too short to cover the CDR3 end, so that end is filled in from the germline J gene. V was cut by 3 bases and J by 0 bases, with 12 bases left in between. The CDR3 totals 15 residues. The germline V gene encodes CDR1 SGHSA and CDR2 FRNQAP.

Points on this clone: Gene names refer to mouse genes. The read halts 1 residue ahead of the CDR3 end, with the missing end drawn from the germline J gene. This rearrangement joins TRBV19 to TRBJ2-7, with 8 positions matching TRBD2. The length of the CDR3 is 14 residues. J gave up 2 bases and V 5 bases, and 6 bases lay outside the gene matches. Per the germline V gene, CDR1 is FNHDT and CDR2 is SITEND (reference sequence). CDR3 bases read: TGTGCCAGCAGATCCCTGGGGGGACCCTATGAACAGTAC. Amino acid sequence: CASRSLGGPYEQY. The entire CDR3 is CASRSLGGPYEQYF.

Concerning this clone: Mouse gene names and germline throughout. The read halts 1 residue ahead of the CDR3 end, with the missing end drawn from the germline J gene. V is TRBV23 and J is TRBJ2-3; the table assigns TRBD1, which was not confirmed against the DNA. The CDR3 consists of 16 residues. CDR1 is KGHTA and CDR2 is FQNQQP in the germline V gene. The CDR3 DNA, read in part, is TGCTCCAGCAGTCAATCGGACAGGGGGCGAGCAGAAACGCTGTAT. Amino acids: CSSSQSDRGRAETLY. The complete CDR3 reads CSSSQSDRGRAETLYF.

This clone was seen more than once but under ten times. Mouse gene names apply. The read ends 1 residue before the CDR3 terminus; that terminus is restored from the germline J gene. The V gene is TRBV19, the J gene TRBJ2-7, with 11 positions matching TRBD2. CDR1 and CDR2 (germline): FNHDT, SITEND (reference sequence). V trimming: 2 bases; J trimming: 5 bases; junction bases outside the gene matches: 3. CDR3 length equals 14 residues. The CDR3 spells CASSMRDWGNEQYF. The covered CDR3 bases are TGTGCCAGCAGTATGCGGGACTGGGGGAATGAACAGTAC.

On this clone: Genes and germline are mouse. The CDR3 is cut off 1 residue early in the read; its end comes from the germline J gene. The genes are TRBV19 and TRBJ2-5; 7 nucleotides align to TRBD1. Germline CDR1 FNHDT, CDR2 SITEND (reference sequence). The V and J ends lost 5 bases and 1 base, in that order; junction bases with no gene match: 4. CDR3 length equals 14 residues. The CDR3 region is CASSPDRDQDTQYF. CDR3 DNA (partial): TGTGCCAGCAGCCCTGACAGGGACCAAGACACCCAGTAC.

The table lists this clone with a count of one. These gene names are mouse names. Read data end 1 residue before the CDR3 end; the end is taken from the germline J gene. This sequence joins TRBV20 and TRBJ2-5; a weak D match, TRBD1 (5 bases). The CDR3 spans 11 residues. V was pared by 3 bases and J by 8 bases, with 9 bases between. Germline assignment: CDR1 GFQATS and CDR2 STVNSAI. The CDR3 loop reads CGASTRGTQYF. The CDR3 bases that were read are TGTGGTGCTAGCACAAGGGGCACCCAGTAC.

Concerning this clone: The gene names given are mouse names. With the read ending 1 residue before the CDR3 end, the germline J gene is used to fill in that end. V gene TRBV29 combines with J gene TRBJ2-4, with 8 bases fitting TRBD2. CDR1 MSHET and CDR2 SYDVDS come from the germline V gene. This CDR3 region has 16 residues. The V and J ends lost 2 bases and 0 bases, in that order; junction bases with no gene match: 4. The CDR3 spells CASSLAGGPSQNTLYF. The CDR3 DNA, read in part, is TGTGCTAGCAGTTTAGCGGGGGGGCCTAGTCAAAACACCTTGTAC.

A word on this clone: Mouse names are used for the genes. The observed sequence ends 1 residue before the CDR3 terminus, with the missing tail filled in from the germline J gene. The chain couples TRBV16 to TRBJ1-1; perhaps TRBD1 as D (5 bases). Trimming cost V 1 base and J 0 bases, with 6 bases left between them. CDR1 and CDR2 from the germline V gene are SGHSA and FRNQAP. The CDR3 spans 14 residues. The CDR3 is CASSLGGANTEVFF. The CDR3 bases that were read are TGTGCAAGCAGCTTAGGGGGCGCAAACACAGAAGTCTTC.

In regard to this clone: Genes here carry mouse names. The CDR3 goes on 1 residue after the read ends, and that part is filled in from the germline J gene. The chain carries TRBV26 and TRBJ2-5; 10 bases line up with TRBD1. Germline CDR1 KGHPV, CDR2 FQNQEV (reference sequence). V was pared by 6 bases and J by 4 bases, with 4 bases of the junction left unmatched. This CDR3 region has 14 residues. The CDR3 here is CASRLGTGEDTQYF. The part of the CDR3 DNA that was read is TGTGCCAGCAGGCTCGGGACAGGGGAAGACACCCAGTAC.